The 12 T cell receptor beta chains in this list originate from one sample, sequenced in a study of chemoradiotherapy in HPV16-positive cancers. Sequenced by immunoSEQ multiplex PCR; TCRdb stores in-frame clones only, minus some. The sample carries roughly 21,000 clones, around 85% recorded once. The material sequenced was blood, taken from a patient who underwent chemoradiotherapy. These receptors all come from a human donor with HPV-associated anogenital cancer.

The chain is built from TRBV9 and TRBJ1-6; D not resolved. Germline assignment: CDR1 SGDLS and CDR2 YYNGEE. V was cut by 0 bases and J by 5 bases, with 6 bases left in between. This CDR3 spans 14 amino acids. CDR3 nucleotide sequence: TGTGCCAGCAGCGTAGAGAGTGATAATTCACCCCTCCACTTT. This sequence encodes CASSVESDNSPLHF.

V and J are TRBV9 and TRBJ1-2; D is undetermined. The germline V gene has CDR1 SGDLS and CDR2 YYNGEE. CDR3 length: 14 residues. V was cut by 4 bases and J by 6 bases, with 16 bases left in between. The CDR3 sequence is CASSPDVLYDGYTF. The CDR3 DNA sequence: TGTGCCAGCAGCCCCGATGTCCTGTATGATGGCTACACCTTC.

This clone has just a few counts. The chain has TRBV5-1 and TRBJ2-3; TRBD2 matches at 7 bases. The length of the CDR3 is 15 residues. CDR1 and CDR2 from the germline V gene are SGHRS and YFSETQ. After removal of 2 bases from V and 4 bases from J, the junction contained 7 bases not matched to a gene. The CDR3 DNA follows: TGCGCCAGCAGCTTCCGCGGGGGAGCGGCAGATACGCAGTATTTT. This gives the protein CASSFRGGAADTQYF. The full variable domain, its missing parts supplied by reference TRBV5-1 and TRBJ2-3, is KAGVTQTPRYLIKTRGQQVTLSCSPISGHRSVSWYQQTPGQGLQFLFEYFSETQRNKGNFPGRFSGRQFSNSRSEMNVSTLELGDSALYLCASSFRGGAADTQYFGPGTRLTVL.

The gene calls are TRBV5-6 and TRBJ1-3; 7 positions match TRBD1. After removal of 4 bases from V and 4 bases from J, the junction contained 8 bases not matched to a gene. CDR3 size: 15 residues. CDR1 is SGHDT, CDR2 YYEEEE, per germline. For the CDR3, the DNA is TGTGCCAGCAGCCCCCGACAGGGTTCAGGAAACACCATATATTTT. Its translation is CASSPRQGSGNTIYF.

The CDR3: CASRGASYEQYF. The CDR3 region has the DNA TGTGCCAGTAGGGGCGCTTCCTACGAGCAGTACTTC. The rearrangement links TRBV2 to TRBJ2-7; weak D call: TRBD1 (5 bases). CDR1 is SNHLY, CDR2 FYNNEI, per germline. This CDR3 is built from 12 residues. Trimming stripped 9 bases from V and 1 base from J, with 10 bases between.

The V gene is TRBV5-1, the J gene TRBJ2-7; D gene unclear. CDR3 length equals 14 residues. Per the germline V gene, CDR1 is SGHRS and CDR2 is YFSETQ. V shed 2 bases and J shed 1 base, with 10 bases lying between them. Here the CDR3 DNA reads TGCGCCAGCAGCTTCCGTATAGGGTCCTACGAGCAGTACTTC. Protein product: CASSFRIGSYEQYF.

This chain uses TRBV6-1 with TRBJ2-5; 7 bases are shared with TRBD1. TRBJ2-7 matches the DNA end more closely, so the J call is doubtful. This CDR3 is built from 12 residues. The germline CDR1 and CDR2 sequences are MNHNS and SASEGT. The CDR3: CASWAAGGEQYF. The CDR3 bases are TGTGCCAGCTGGGCCGCAGGGGGCGAGCAGTACTTC.

CDR3 in DNA: TGTGCCAGCAGGGATGGGGCTGACTATTCCTACGAGCAGTACTTC. Protein: CASRDGADYSYEQYF. The gene calls are TRBV28 and TRBJ2-5; D could derive from TRBD1 or TRBD2 (5 bases each). The better agreement between TRBJ2-7 and the DNA end casts doubt on the J call. Germline CDR1 is MDHEN and CDR2 is SYDVKM. The CDR3 is 15 amino acids.

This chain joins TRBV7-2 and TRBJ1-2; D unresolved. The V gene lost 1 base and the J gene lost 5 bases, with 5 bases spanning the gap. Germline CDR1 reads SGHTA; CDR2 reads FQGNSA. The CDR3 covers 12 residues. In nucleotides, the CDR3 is TGTGCCAGCAGCTTAGGCACGTATGGCTACACCTTC. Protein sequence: CASSLGTYGYTF.

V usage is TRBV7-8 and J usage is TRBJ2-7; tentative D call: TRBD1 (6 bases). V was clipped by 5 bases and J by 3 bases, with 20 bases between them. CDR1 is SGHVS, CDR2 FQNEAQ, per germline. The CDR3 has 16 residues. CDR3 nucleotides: TGTGCCAGCAGCACCGCCCACAGGGCGAACATCTACGAGCAGTACTTC. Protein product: CASSTAHRANIYEQYF.

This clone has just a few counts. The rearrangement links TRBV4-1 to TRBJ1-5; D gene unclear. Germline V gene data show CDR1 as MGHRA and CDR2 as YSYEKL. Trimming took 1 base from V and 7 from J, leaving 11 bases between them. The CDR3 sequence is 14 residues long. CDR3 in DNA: TGCGCCAGCAGCCAAGGCGGACGGAGCCAGCCCCAGCATTTT. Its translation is CASSQGGRSQPQHF.

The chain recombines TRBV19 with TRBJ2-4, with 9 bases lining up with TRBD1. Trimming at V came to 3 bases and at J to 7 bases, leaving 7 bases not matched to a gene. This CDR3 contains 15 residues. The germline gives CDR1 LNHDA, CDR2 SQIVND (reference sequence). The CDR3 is CASSIGRQGGNIQYF. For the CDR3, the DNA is TGTGCCAGTAGTATTGGGCGACAGGGGGGGAACATTCAGTACTTC. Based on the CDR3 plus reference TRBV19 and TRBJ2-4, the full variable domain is DGGITQSPKYLFRKEGQNVTLSCEQNLNHDAMYWYRQDPGQGLRLIYYSQIVNDFQKGDIAEGYSVSREKKESFPLTVTSAQKNPTAFYLCASSIGRQGGNIQYFGAGTRLSVL.